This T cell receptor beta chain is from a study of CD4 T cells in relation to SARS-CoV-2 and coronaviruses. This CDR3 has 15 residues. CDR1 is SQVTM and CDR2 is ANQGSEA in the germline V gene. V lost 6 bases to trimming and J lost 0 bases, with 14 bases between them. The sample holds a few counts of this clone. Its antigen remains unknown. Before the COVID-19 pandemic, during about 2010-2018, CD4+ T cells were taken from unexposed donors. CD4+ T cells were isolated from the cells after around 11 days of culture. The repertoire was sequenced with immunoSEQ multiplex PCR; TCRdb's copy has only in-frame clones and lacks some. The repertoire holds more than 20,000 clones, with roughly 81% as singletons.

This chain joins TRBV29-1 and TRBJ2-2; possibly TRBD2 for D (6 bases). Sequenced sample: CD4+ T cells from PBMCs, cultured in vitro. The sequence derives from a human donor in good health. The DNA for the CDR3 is TGCAGCGTCCGACTAGGCCCGGCGAACACCGGGGAGCTGTTTTTT. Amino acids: CSVRLGPANTGELFF.